This TCR beta chain is drawn from a study of blood T cells in healthy people across ages. Overall study results and limits: Naive CD4+ cell counts and diversity both ran higher in long-lived than in aged donors.

With a J-beta primer mix and a sample-barcoded 5' primer, a second PCR ran about 7 to 11 cycles. At least 2.5 million CDR3-containing paired-end reads were obtained per sample. TCRdb re-called the 5' RACE reads through MiXCR, storing one row per CDR3 protein. Here the sample spans 550,000 to 600,000 distinct CDR3 sequences, more than 45% being singletons. For this clonotype: Its antigen is undetermined.

There were healthy Caucasian individuals from Russia, aged roughly 6 to 90, serving as donors. The ends lost 5 bases at V and 8 bases at J; junction bases unmatched: 6. The CDR3 spans 13 residues. Germline loops: CDR1 DFQATT, CDR2 SNEGSKA (reference sequence). The V call is TRBV20-1, the J call TRBJ2-3; 11 bases are a match to TRBD2. The sequence was collected from an elderly man in good health. The sequenced sample consisted of blood. In DNA, the CDR3 is TGCAGTGCTGGGGGGACTAGCGGTTTTACGCAGTATTTT. Encoded protein: CSAGGTSGFTQYF.